The sequence of this T cell receptor (beta chain) was determined in a study of graft-versus-host responses after intestinal transplantation (dated by TCRdb to the early 2020s). For the wider study: The transplants that recipients got were multivisceral, liver-intestinal, or isolated intestinal. Every recipient was given anti-thymocyte globulin induction, then maintenance tacrolimus and steroids for 2 to 3 years. Instead of going to the commercial service, samples from a few later patients were sequenced in-house on an Illumina MiSeq and processed with MiXCR. The cohort enrolled under 30 intestinal transplant recipients, one of whom was a retransplant, and a few patients without pretransplant specimens were excluded. Donor T cell macrochimerism was defined as a peak of at least 4% donor T cells among recipient peripheral blood mononuclear cells. To identify alloreactive clones, pre-transplant mixed lymphocyte reaction products were sequenced and then compared with unstimulated pre-transplant donor and recipient T cells. After intestinal transplantation, graft-versus-host and host-versus-graft alloreactive T cell clones in the graft, circulation and bone marrow were tracked using bulk TCR-beta CDR3 sequencing. Here is what the overall study found, with its caveats: In patients with donor T cell macrochimerism, the allografts had high GvH to HvG T cell clonal ratios. The conclusions were limited by the relatively low number and heterogeneity of the intestinal transplant patients. GvH clones were detected in recipient bone marrow, and some appeared earlier in ileal mucosa or blood, consistent with an intestinal mucosal origin. Early after transplant, declines in HvG clones were associated with peak levels of circulating GvH clones.

CDR1 is given as SGDLS and CDR2 as YYNGEE, both from the germline V gene. Including cysteine and phenylalanine, the CDR3 has 13 amino acids. The sequence is cut down to CDR3 DNA, 39 bases in frame from base 1. Trimming removed 4 bases from V and 6 bases from J; the gene matches leave 6 bases unexplained. Preparation of the library involved the immunoSEQ multiplex PCR assay. For most patients, genomic DNA was isolated with the Qiagen DNeasy Blood and Tissue Kit and shipped frozen to Adaptive Biotechnologies for TCR sequencing. High-throughput TCR-beta CDR3 sequencing of genomic DNA from most patients was performed by Adaptive Biotechnologies. The authors' analysis ran thus. TCR sequencing data for around 19 patients were retrieved from Adaptive's ImmunoSEQ software; three other patients were processed with MiXCR and VDJtools. To correct CD4 versus CD8 sorting errors, sequences present in both subsets at a frequency ratio below 5:1 were removed. CDR3 nucleotide sequences shared between donor and recipient were removed because their origin could not be assigned. To count as alloreactive, a clone needed at least 2-fold expansion over unstimulated cells and a minimum CFSE-low frequency of 0.002% (template counts) or 0.001% (read counts). Mappable clones were those detected in sequenced pre-transplant spleen, lymph node, or MLR CFSE-low populations of the donor or recipient. The cumulative frequency of alloreactive clones was calculated as a percentage of all sequences, weighted by copy number. TCRdb carries this immuneACCESS record with in-frame sequences only. Its versions omit some clonotypes, under half of them owing to an unresolved V gene in the studies checked, with the rest unexplained. V and J calls and clone size are those listed in that table; D and trimming were worked out from the DNA. This sample comprises 81,000 or so clones, approximately 92% of them detected only once. The top ten hold approximately 1.1% of the sample.

This specimen's time point label, interpreted: cells obtained before transplantation from donor or recipient. CD3+CD4+ and CD3+CD8+ populations were FACS-sorted from unstimulated pre-transplant donor and recipient cells taken from spleen or lymph nodes. A word on this clone: Which antigen it targets is not known. No much larger clone exists at a distance of one base, and base qualities are not known.

The source was unstimulated CD8+ T cells sorted from spleen or lymph node cells, collected before transplant. The TCR originated in a human donor who was the organ donor for an intestinal transplant. The sequence links TRBV9 to TRBJ1-1, with 7 middle bases fitting TRBD1. The CDR3 reads CASSSWDSPEAFF. The nucleotides are TGTGCCAGCAGCTCTTGGGACAGTCCTGAAGCTTTCTTT.